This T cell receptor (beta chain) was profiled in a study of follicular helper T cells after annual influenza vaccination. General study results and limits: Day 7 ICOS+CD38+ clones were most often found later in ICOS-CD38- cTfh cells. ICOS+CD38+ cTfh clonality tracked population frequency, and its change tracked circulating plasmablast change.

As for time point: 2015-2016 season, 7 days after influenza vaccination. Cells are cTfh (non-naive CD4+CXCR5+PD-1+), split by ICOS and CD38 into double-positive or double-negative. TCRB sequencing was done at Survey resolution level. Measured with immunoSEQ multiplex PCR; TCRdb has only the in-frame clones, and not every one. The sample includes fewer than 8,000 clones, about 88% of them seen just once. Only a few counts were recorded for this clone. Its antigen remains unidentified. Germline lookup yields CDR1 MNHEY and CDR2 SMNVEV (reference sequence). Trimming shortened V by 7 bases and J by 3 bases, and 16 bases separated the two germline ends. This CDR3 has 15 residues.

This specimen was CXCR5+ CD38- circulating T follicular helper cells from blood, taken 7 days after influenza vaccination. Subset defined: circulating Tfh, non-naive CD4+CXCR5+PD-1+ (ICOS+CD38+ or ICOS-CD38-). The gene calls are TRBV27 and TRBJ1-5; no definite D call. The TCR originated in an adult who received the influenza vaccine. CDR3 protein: CASKGSLSNNQPQHF. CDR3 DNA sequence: TGTGCCAGCAAGGGTTCCTTGTCTAACAATCAGCCCCAGCATTTT.